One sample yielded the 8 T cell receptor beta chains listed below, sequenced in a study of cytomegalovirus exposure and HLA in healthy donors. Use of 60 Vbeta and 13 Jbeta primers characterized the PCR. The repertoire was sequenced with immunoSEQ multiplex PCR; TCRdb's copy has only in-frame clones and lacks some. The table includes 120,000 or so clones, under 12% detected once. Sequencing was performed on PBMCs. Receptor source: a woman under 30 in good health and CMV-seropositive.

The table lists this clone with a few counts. This CDR3 is CASSSGLANILFTDTQYF. The CDR3 DNA is TGTGCCAGCAGCTCAGGACTAGCGAACATACTCTTCACAGATACGCAGTATTTT. The chain has TRBV7-9 and TRBJ2-3; 9 bases are shared with TRBD2. The CDR3 is made up of 18 amino acids. With V trimmed by 4 bases and J by 2 bases, 13 bases remained unmatched. Germline V gene sequence: CDR1 SEHNR, CDR2 FQNEAQ (reference sequence).

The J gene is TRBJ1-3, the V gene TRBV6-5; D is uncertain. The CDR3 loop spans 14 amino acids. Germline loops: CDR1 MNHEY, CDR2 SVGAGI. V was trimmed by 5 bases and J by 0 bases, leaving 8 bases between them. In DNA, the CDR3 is TGTGCCAGCAGTCCCAGTTTCTCTGGAAACACCATATATTTT. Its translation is CASSPSFSGNTIYF.

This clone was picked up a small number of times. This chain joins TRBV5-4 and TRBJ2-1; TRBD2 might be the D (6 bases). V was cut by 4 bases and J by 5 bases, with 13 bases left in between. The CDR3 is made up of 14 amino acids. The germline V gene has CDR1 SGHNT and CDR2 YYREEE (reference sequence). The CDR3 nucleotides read TGTGCCAGCAGCGTCCGGGACTCTAACAATGAGCAGTTCTTC. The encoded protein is CASSVRDSNNEQFF.

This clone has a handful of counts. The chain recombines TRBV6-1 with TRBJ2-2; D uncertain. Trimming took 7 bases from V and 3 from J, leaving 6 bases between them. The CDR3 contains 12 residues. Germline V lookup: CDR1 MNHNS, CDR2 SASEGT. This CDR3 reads CASIRDTGELFF. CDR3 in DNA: TGTGCCAGCATTAGAGACACCGGGGAGCTGTTTTTT.

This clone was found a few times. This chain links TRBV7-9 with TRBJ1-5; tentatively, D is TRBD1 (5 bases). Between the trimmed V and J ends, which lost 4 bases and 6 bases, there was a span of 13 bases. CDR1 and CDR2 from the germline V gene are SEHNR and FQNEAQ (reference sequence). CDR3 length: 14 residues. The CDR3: CASSSGGNGQPQHF. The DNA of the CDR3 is TGTGCCAGCAGCTCGGGGGGGAACGGTCAGCCCCAGCATTTT.

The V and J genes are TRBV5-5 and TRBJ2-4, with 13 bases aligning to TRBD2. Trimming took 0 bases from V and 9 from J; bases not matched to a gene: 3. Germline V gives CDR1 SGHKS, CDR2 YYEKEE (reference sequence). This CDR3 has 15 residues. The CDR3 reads CASSLVTSGRSIQYF. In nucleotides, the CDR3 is TGTGCCAGCAGCTTGGTGACTAGCGGGAGGTCCATTCAGTACTTC. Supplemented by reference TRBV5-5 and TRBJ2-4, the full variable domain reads DAGVTQSPTHLIKTRGQQVTLRCSPISGHKSVSWYQQVLGQGPQFIFQYYEKEERGRGNFPDRFSARQFPNYSSELNVNALLLGDSALYLCASSLVTSGRSIQYFGAGTRLSVL.

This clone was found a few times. The CDR3 sequence is CASSQELAGASYEQYF. CDR3 in DNA: TGTGCCAGCAGCCAAGAGTTAGCGGGCGCCTCCTACGAGCAGTACTTC. The V and J genes are TRBV4-2 and TRBJ2-7; TRBD2 aligns across 7 bases. Per germline, CDR1 LGHNA and CDR2 YNFKEQ. This CDR3 has 16 residues. The V and J ends lost 0 bases and 0 bases, in that order; junction bases with no gene match: 5.

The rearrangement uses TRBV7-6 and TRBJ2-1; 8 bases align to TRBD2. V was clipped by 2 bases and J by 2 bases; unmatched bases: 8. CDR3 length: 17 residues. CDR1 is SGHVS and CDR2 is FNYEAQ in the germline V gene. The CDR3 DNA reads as TGTGCCAGCAGCTTAAGTCCTAGCGGGTCTACCTACAATGAGCAGTTCTTC. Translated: CASSLSPSGSTYNEQFF.